A selection of T cell receptor beta chains follows, all from one sample in a study of cytomegalovirus exposure and HLA in healthy donors. Only in-frame clones appear in the TCRdb table, and some are missing; sequencing was by immunoSEQ multiplex PCR. This table has about 160,000 clones, 75% to 80% appearing once. The sequencing input was PBMCs. Receptors were obtained from a woman in her 50s in good health and CMV-seropositive. Each CDR3 is given with its conserved first and last residue. The order of the fields is clone size, V gene, J gene, D gene, CDR3 protein, CDR3 DNA. A D gene is named only where the DNA matches it firmly. Size is stated for part of the rows, as once, few or many counts, or as a class when the clone is expanded.

-	TRBV27	TRBJ1-5	-	CASSLSRPWGGVAQPQHF	TGTGCCAGCAGTTTATCAAGGCCGTGGGGGGGGGTTGCGCAGCCCCAGCATTTT
-	TRBV18	TRBJ1-1	-	CASSPPSQGGTEAFF	TGTGCCAGCTCACCACCGTCTCAAGGCGGCACTGAAGCTTTCTTT
-	TRBV27	TRBJ2-2	-	CASSLRSGLNTGELFF	TGTGCCAGCAGTTTACGGTCAGGTTTGAACACCGGGGAGCTGTTTTTT
-	TRBV5-1	TRBJ1-4	-	CASSLEGGDEKLFF	TGCGCCAGCAGCCTGGAAGGGGGGGATGAAAAACTGTTTTTT
-	TRBV6-1	TRBJ1-4	TRBD1	CASSVLGTADEKLFF	TGTGCCAGCAGTGTACTCGGGACAGCAGATGAAAAACTGTTTTTT
few	TRBV6-5	TRBJ2-2	TRBD1	CASSQTTGAGELFF	TGTGCCAGCAGTCAGACAACAGGGGCCGGGGAGCTGTTTTTT
-	TRBV7-9	TRBJ2-7	-	CASSLPGPMKGEQYF	TGTGCCAGCAGCTTACCAGGGCCTATGAAAGGGGAGCAGTACTTC
-	TRBV4-3	TRBJ2-1	TRBD2	CASSQDFWAGGLYSEQFF	TGCGCCAGCAGCCAAGATTTTTGGGCGGGGGGCCTATACAGTGAGCAGTTCTTC
-	TRBV15	TRBJ1-2	-	CATSRDRAGRYGYTF	TGTGCCACCAGCAGAGATCGGGCGGGGAGATATGGCTACACCTTC
-	TRBV19	TRBJ1-5	TRBD1	CASSIRILTGDRGINSGNQPQHF	TGTGCCAGTAGTATCCGGATATTGACTGGGGACAGGGGGATTAATAGTGGCAATCAGCCCCAGCATTTT
-	TRBV7-9	TRBJ2-7	TRBD1	CASSYAGQGYEQYF	TGTGCCAGCAGCTATGCGGGACAGGGCTACGAGCAGTACTTC
-	TRBV10-3	TRBJ1-1	TRBD1	CAITRRDRGGYTEAFF	TGTGCCATCACTCGCCGGGACAGGGGGGGGTACACTGAAGCTTTCTTT
few	TRBV6-5	TRBJ2-1	TRBD1	CASSYQGANEQFF	TGTGCCAGCAGTTATCAGGGGGCGAACGAGCAGTTCTTC
-	TRBV27	TRBJ1-1	-	CASSIERRVGTEAFF	TGTGCCAGCAGTATCGAGAGGAGGGTCGGGACTGAAGCTTTCTTT
-	TRBV4-1	TRBJ2-5	-	CASSPVLGQREETQYF	TGCGCCAGCAGCCCCGTTTTGGGACAGCGGGAAGAGACCCAGTACTTC
-	TRBV28	TRBJ2-7	-	CASSLPGGSYEQYF	TGTGCCAGCAGTTTACCAGGGGGGAGCTACGAGCAGTACTTC